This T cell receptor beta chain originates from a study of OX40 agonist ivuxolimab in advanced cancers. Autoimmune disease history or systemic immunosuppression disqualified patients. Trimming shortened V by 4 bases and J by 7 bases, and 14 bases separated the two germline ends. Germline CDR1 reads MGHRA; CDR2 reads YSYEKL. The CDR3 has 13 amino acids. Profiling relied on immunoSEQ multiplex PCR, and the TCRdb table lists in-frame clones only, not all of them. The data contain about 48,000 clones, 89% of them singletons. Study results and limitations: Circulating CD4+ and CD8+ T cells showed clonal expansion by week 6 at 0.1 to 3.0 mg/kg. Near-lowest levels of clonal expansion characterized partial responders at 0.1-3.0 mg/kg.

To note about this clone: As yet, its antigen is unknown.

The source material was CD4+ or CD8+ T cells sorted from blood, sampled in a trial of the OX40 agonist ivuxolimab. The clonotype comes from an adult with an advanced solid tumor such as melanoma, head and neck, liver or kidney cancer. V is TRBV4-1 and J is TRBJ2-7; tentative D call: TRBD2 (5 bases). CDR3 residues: CASSPDWRKEQYF. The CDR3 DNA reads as TGCGCCAGCAGCCCCGACTGGAGGAAGGAGCAGTACTTC.